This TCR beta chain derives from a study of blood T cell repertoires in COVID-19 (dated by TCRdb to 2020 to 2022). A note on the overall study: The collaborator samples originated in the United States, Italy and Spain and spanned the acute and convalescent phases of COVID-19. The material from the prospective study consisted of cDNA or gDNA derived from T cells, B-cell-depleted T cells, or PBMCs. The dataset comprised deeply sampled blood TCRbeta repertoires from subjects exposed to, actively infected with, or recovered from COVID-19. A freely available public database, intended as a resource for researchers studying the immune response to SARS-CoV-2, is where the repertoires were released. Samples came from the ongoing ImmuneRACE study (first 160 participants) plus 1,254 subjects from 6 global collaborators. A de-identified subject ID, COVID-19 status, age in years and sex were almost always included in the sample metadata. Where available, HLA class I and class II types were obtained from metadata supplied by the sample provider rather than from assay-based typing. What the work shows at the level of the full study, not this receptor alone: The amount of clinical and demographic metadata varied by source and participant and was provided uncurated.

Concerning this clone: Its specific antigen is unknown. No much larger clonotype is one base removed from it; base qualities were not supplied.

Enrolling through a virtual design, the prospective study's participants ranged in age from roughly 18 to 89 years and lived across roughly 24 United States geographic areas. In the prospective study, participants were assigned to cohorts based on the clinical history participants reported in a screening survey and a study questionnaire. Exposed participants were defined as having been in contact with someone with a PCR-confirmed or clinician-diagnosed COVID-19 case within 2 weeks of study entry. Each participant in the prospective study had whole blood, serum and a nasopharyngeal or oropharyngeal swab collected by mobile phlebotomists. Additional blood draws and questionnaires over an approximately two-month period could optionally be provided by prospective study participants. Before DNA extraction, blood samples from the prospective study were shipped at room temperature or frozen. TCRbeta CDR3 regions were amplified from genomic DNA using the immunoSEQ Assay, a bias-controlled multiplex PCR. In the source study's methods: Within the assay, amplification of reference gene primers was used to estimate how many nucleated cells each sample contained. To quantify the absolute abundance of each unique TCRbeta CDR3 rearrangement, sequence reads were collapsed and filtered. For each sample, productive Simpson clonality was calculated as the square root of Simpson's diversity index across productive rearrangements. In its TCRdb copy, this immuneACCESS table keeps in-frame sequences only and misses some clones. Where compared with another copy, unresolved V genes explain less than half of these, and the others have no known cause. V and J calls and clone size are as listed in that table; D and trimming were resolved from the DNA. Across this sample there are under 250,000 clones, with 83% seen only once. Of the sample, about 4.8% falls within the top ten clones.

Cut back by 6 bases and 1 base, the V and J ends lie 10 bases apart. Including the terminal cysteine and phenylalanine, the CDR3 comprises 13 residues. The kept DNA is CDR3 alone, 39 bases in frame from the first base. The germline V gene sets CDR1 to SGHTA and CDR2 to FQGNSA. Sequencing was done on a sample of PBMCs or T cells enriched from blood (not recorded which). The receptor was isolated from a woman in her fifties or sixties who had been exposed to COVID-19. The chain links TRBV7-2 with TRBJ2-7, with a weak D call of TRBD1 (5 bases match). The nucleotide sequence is TGTGCCAGCAGTACCACAGGTTCCTACGAGCAGTACTTC. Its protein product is CASSTTGSYEQYF. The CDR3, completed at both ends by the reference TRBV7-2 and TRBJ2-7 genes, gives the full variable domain GAGVSQSPSNKVTEKGKDVELRCDPISGHTALYWYRQSLGQGLEFLIYFQGNSAPDKSGLPSDRFSAERTGGSVSTLTIQRTQQEDSAVYLCASSTTGSYEQYFGPGTRLTVT.